This T cell receptor (beta chain) was recovered during a study of T cells in Graves' hyperthyroidism and ophthalmopathy. The germline gives CDR1 SGHRS, CDR2 YFSETQ. CDR3 length equals 14 residues. The J segment lost 2 bases and the V segment lost 4 bases, leaving 6 bases of the junction unmatched. This clonotype has more than one count but fewer than ten. Amplified regions were TCR beta CDR3 sequences from RNA transcripts. The study used the HTBI primer set for a first-round RT-PCR of the TCR CDR3. TCRdb re-analysed the multiplex PCR reads in MiXCR, keeping a single row per CDR3 protein. Of hundreds of thousands of distinct CDR3 sequences listed, about 15% were seen once; the top ten hold about 13%.

The sequenced sample consisted of blood. The clonotype comes from a man aged 18 to 29 with Graves' ophthalmopathy. This sequence joins TRBV5-1 and TRBJ2-7, with 7 bases aligning to TRBD1. CDR3 protein: CASSGDRDTYEQYF. CDR3 bases: TGCGCCAGCAGCGGTGACAGGGATACCTACGAGCAGTACTTC.